The rows below give T cell receptor beta chains drawn from one sample of a study of blood T cells in healthy people across ages. TCRdb processed the 5' RACE reads anew with MiXCR; each CDR3 protein has one entry. The table lists around 1,000,000 distinct CDR3 sequences, 35% to 40% of them singletons. The specimen was blood. The receptors derive from a man younger than 35 in good health. CDR3s include the opening cysteine and the closing phenylalanine or tryptophan. Fields, in order: J gene, V gene, CDR3 protein.

>TRBJ1-6|TRBV7-9
CASSFDSSPLHF
>TRBJ1-2|TRBV20-1
CSADRGHTYGYTF
>TRBJ2-5|TRBV10-3
CATLPRVGQETQYF
>TRBJ1-5|TRBV7-2
CASSLRLINQPQHF
>TRBJ1-4|TRBV12-3/TRBV12-4
CASSQTEKLFF
>TRBJ2-7|TRBV4-3
CASSQEWASYEQYF
>TRBJ2-5|TRBV10-3
CAHGQGKETQYF
>TRBJ2-4|TRBV3-1
CASSQDGPGLSKNIQYF
>TRBJ2-3|TRBV9
CASNRGGVTDTQYF
>TRBJ2-1|TRBV2
CASSAELWKTGLNSYNEQFF
>TRBJ1-1|TRBV29-1
CSVEDQGGPLAFF
>TRBJ1-5|TRBV6-2/TRBV6-3
CASSASREFQPQHF
>.|TRBV11-2
CASSLEQVTQYF
>TRBJ2-7|TRBV2
CASTNQAGPGGQYF
>TRBJ2-1|TRBV7-2
CASSKGLAIGDEQFF
>TRBJ2-1|TRBV7-2
CASTVLRASGGNEQFF
>TRBJ1-2|TRBV27
CASSLGPQANTYGYTF
>TRBJ2-5|TRBV10-3
CATGDQQETQYF
>TRBJ1-1|TRBV6-2/TRBV6-3
CASSYDRGPGVNTEAFF
>TRBJ1-5|TRBV4-1
CASSPLHNPGQGSNQPQHF
>TRBJ2-7|TRBV20-1
CSAENDRETYEQYF
>TRBJ1-4|TRBV5-1
CASSLVAIATNEKLFF
>TRBJ2-5|TRBV27
CASSLGRGVLGESQYF
>TRBJ1-2|TRBV12-3/TRBV12-4
CASSPTTRNYGYTF
>TRBJ1-1|TRBV20-1
CSAPREGLSTEAFF